Below, 31 T cell receptor beta chains from the same sample are listed, as sequenced in a study of shared clonotypes between healthy human individuals. Profiling relied on immunoSEQ multiplex PCR, and the TCRdb table lists in-frame clones only, not all of them. The table lists about 1.1 million clones, more than 75% of them singletons, with under 0.65% in the top ten. Sequencing was performed on memory CD4+ T cells from PBMCs. The subset denotes: CD45RA-negative fraction. The receptors stem from a man between 18 and 35 years old in good health. Some clones in this sample may be carry-over from other donors' samples.

This clone was seen a handful of times. The chain is built from TRBV15 and TRBJ2-7; D possibly uses TRBD1 or TRBD2 (5 bases each). V was shortened by 5 bases and J by 2 bases, with 7 bases between the two germline ends. The CDR3 is 12 amino acids. Germline V lookup: CDR1 LNHNV, CDR2 YYDKDF (reference sequence). The CDR3 region has the DNA TGTGCCACCAGCGGGACCACCTACGAGCAGTACTTC. It yields the protein CATSGTTYEQYF.

The chain combines TRBV5-4 with TRBJ2-6, with D hard to call. Trimming pared 6 bases from V and 0 bases from J, leaving 10 bases between. The CDR3 contains 15 residues. Germline-derived CDR1 and CDR2 are SGHNT and YYREEE (reference sequence). The CDR3: CASTKDLSGANVLTF. The CDR3 region has the DNA TGTGCCAGCACCAAAGACCTCTCTGGGGCCAACGTCCTGACTTTC.

This chain uses TRBV2 with TRBJ1-1; unclear D gene. V lost 4 bases to trimming and J lost 5 bases, with 8 bases between them. The length of the CDR3 is 12 residues. CDR1 and CDR2 (germline): SNHLY, FYNNEI. The CDR3 protein is CASSGSITEAFF. CDR3 in DNA: TGTGCCAGCAGTGGTTCAATTACTGAAGCTTTCTTT.

This clone was observed a few times. This chain joins TRBV7-9 and TRBJ1-1; D unresolved. This CDR3 is 14 amino acids long. Germline assignment: CDR1 SEHNR and CDR2 FQNEAQ (reference sequence). Between the trimmed V and J ends, which lost 4 bases and 10 bases, there was a span of 19 bases. The CDR3 protein is CASSSVIGPTGAFF. CDR3 DNA: TGTGCCAGCAGCTCAGTAATAGGACCCACGGGAGCTTTCTTT.

This clone was seen more than once but under ten times. The chain links TRBV20-1 to TRBJ2-1; D unresolved. Trimming removed 4 bases at V and 6 bases at J, with 7 bases between. The CDR3 length is 11 residues. Looked up from germline, CDR1 is DFQATT and CDR2 is SNEGSKA (reference sequence). CDR3 sequence: CSATFANEQFF. As DNA, the CDR3 is TGCAGTGCTACCTTCGCCAATGAGCAGTTCTTC.

This clone has only a few counts. This chain uses TRBV6-6 with TRBJ2-3; 10 nucleotides agree with TRBD1. Germline CDR1 MNHNY, CDR2 SVGAGI (reference sequence). The CDR3 runs to 15 residues. V trimming: 1 base; J trimming: 5 bases; junction bases outside the gene matches: 3. CDR3: CASSYLGQGKDTQYF. Here the CDR3 DNA reads TGTGCCAGCAGTTACTTGGGACAGGGGAAAGATACGCAGTATTTT.

This chain connects TRBV11-2 to TRBJ2-2; 9 bases map to TRBD2. V gave up 4 bases and J gave up 6 bases; unmatched junction bases: 6. This CDR3 is built from 15 residues. Per the germline V gene, CDR1 is SGHAT and CDR2 is FQNNGV. Written as DNA, the CDR3 is TGTGCCAGCAGCTCTCTAGCGGGAAAGGCCGGGGAGCTGTTTTTT. This sequence encodes CASSSLAGKAGELFF.

There are a few counts of this clone. V usage is TRBV16 and J usage is TRBJ1-2, with TRBD1 matching over 7 bases. J was trimmed by 8 bases and V by 4 bases; bases with no gene match: 16. This CDR3 is built from 16 residues. CDR1 is KGHSY and CDR2 is FQNENV in the germline V gene. CDR3 DNA sequence: TGTGCCAGCAGCCCCCCGACGGACAGGCACAGAAGGGGCTACACCTTC. Its protein product is CASSPPTDRHRRGYTF.

V usage is TRBV6-6 and J usage is TRBJ1-2; D ambiguous. Trimming cost V 10 bases and J 8 bases, with 11 bases left between them. The CDR3 is 10 residues long. In germline, CDR1 is MNHNY, CDR2 SVGAGI (reference sequence). This CDR3 reads CATYDGGYTF. The CDR3 DNA follows: TGTGCCACCTACGATGGGGGCTACACCTTC.

V is TRBV27 and J is TRBJ2-1, with a possible D match to TRBD2 (6 bases). Between the trimmed V and J ends, which lost 3 bases and 3 bases, there was a span of 12 bases. The CDR3 length is 15 residues. Per germline, CDR1 MNHEY and CDR2 SMNVEV (reference sequence). The DNA for the CDR3 is TGTGCCAGCAGTTTGGGGGGTTCGGTCTACAATGAGCAGTTCTTC. This encodes CASSLGGSVYNEQFF.

This clone was recorded only once. The rearrangement joins TRBV5-1 to TRBJ2-7; D tentatively fits TRBD1 or TRBD2 (5 bases each). The CDR3 covers 15 residues. Trimming pared 0 bases from V and 2 bases from J, leaving 12 bases between. Germline assignment: CDR1 SGHRS and CDR2 YFSETQ. CDR3 loop: CASSLDPQGAYEQYF. CDR3 in DNA: TGCGCCAGCAGCTTGGATCCCCAGGGAGCCTACGAGCAGTACTTC. Complete variable domain (other parts from reference TRBV5-1 and TRBJ2-7): KAGVTQTPRYLIKTRGQQVTLSCSPISGHRSVSWYQQTPGQGLQFLFEYFSETQRNKGNFPGRFSGRQFSNSRSEMNVSTLELGDSALYLCASSLDPQGAYEQYFGPGTRLTVT.

This clone has just a few counts. This chain links TRBV27 with TRBJ2-3; perhaps TRBD2 as D (6 bases). Germline V gene data show CDR1 as MNHEY and CDR2 as SMNVEV (reference sequence). Trimming took off 2 bases at V and 1 base at J, with 10 bases between the two ends. The CDR3 has 15 amino acids. The CDR3 is CASSLGASGTDTQYF. The CDR3, as DNA: TGTGCCAGCAGTTTAGGGGCTAGCGGCACAGATACGCAGTATTTT.

The gene calls are TRBV6-5 and TRBJ1-1; the D gene is possibly TRBD1 (5 bases). CDR3 length: 14 amino acids. Trimming stripped 3 bases from V and 1 base from J, with 9 bases between. Germline V gene sequence: CDR1 MNHEY, CDR2 SVGAGI. CDR3 in amino acids: CASSYRGGNTEAFF. The CDR3 region has the DNA TGTGCCAGCAGTTATCGCGGGGGGAACACTGAAGCTTTCTTT.

J is TRBJ1-2 and V is TRBV4-2, with D tentatively TRBD1 (6 bases). This CDR3 has 17 amino acids. From germline, CDR1 is LGHNA and CDR2 YNFKEQ. Trimming cost V 0 bases and J 4 bases, with 18 bases left between them. The CDR3 loop reads CASSQDPDSRQSYGYTF. For the CDR3, the DNA is TGTGCCAGCAGCCAAGATCCGGACAGCCGACAAAGCTATGGCTACACCTTC.

The chain carries TRBV27 and TRBJ1-3; TRBD1 matches at 10 bases. CDR1 is MNHEY, CDR2 SMNVEV, per germline (reference sequence). The CDR3 runs 14 residues. Germline trimming cut 5 bases from V and 3 bases from J; bases unmatched to any gene: 1. The CDR3 nucleotides read TGTGCCAGCAGTGACAGGGGGCTTGGAAACACCATATATTTT. Translation: CASSDRGLGNTIYF.

V is TRBV27 and J is TRBJ2-3; no firm D call. The V gene's germline CDR1 is MNHEY and CDR2 SMNVEV (reference sequence). The length of the CDR3 is 13 residues. The V gene lost 5 bases and the J gene lost 8 bases, with 14 bases spanning the gap. The CDR3 bases are TGTGCCAGCAGTCCCAAGTTTGCGACTACGCAGTATTTT. This codes for CASSPKFATTQYF.

In the case of this clone: An end of the junction does not agree with germline; a read error may underlie this. The chain employs TRBV5-4 and TRBJ2-1; 7 positions agree with TRBD1. The germline CDR1 and CDR2 sequences are SGHNT and YYREEE (reference sequence). The CDR3 loop spans 15 amino acids. CDR3 protein: CASSLQTGRYSEQFF. The CDR3 DNA follows: TGTGCCAGCAGCTTGCAGACAGGGCGCTACAGTGAGCAGTTCTTC.

This CDR3 reads CASSDGDYGYTF. CDR3 nucleotides: TGTGCCAGTAGCGATGGGGACTATGGCTACACCTTC. This chain joins TRBV19 and TRBJ1-2; D remains ambiguous. The CDR3 extends over 12 amino acids. Deletions cut 6 bases from V and 3 bases from J, with 8 bases between. Germline V CDR1 and CDR2: LNHDA, SQIVND (reference sequence). Full variable domain (outside the CDR3, taken from reference TRBV19 and TRBJ1-2): DGGITQSPKYLFRKEGQNVTLSCEQNLNHDAMYWYRQDPGQGLRLIYYSQIVNDFQKGDIAEGYSVSREKKESFPLTVTSAQKNPTAFYLCASSDGDYGYTFGSGTRLTVV.

The table lists this clone with a few counts. This chain connects TRBV30 to TRBJ1-5, with D possibly matching TRBD1 (5 bases). Germline assignment: CDR1 GTSNPN and CDR2 SVGIG (reference sequence). This CDR3 contains 13 residues. V dropped 4 bases and J dropped 3 bases, with 10 bases sitting between them. This chain's CDR3 is CAWNPDTNQPQHF. CDR3 DNA sequence: TGTGCCTGGAACCCGGACACCAATCAGCCCCAGCATTTT.

This clone was counted a few times. The rearrangement joins TRBV11-2 to TRBJ2-7; D perhaps matches TRBD2 (6 bases). V lost 1 base and J 1 base, leaving 14 bases between the germline ends. This CDR3 contains 16 residues. Germline V gives CDR1 SGHAT, CDR2 FQNNGV. The CDR3 region has the DNA TGTGCCAGCAGCTTAGGGCGGGGCAGGAGGTCCTACGAGCAGTACTTC. It codes for CASSLGRGRRSYEQYF. The full variable domain, in which reference TRBV11-2 and TRBJ2-7 provide the parts outside the CDR3, is EAGVAQSPRYKIIEKRQSVAFWCNPISGHATLYWYQQILGQGPKLLIQFQNNGVVDDSQLPKDRFSAERLKGVDSTLKIQPAKLEDSAVYLCASSLGRGRRSYEQYFGPGTRLTVT.

This clone was detected a few times. The chain employs TRBV28 and TRBJ1-1; D is unresolved. The CDR3 runs 13 residues. V was trimmed by 8 bases and J by 4 bases, leaving 14 bases between them. The germline V gene has CDR1 MDHEN and CDR2 SYDVKM. The CDR3 loop is CASLGHPGTEAFF. The DNA of the CDR3 is TGTGCCAGCCTCGGGCACCCCGGCACTGAAGCTTTCTTT.

J is TRBJ2-4 and V is TRBV7-9, with D unclear. Looked up from germline, CDR1 is SEHNR and CDR2 is FQNEAQ (reference sequence). Trimming shortened V by 5 bases and J by 0 bases, and 20 bases separated the two germline ends. This CDR3 contains 18 residues. The CDR3 region is CASSPGMQAALAKNIQYF. The CDR3 DNA reads TGTGCCAGCAGCCCCGGTATGCAGGCTGCGTTAGCCAAAAACATTCAGTACTTC.

This chain uses TRBV18 with TRBJ2-7; a possible D gene is TRBD1 (6 bases). Looked up from germline, CDR1 is KGHSH and CDR2 is LQKENI. This CDR3 has 13 residues. The V gene lost 6 bases and the J gene lost 2 bases, with 11 bases spanning the gap. CDR3 protein: CASSKGQTYEQYF. The CDR3 DNA sequence: TGTGCCAGCTCGAAGGGACAAACCTACGAGCAGTACTTC.

The chain links TRBV5-4 to TRBJ1-2, with 7 bases matching TRBD1. Germline loops: CDR1 SGHNT, CDR2 YYREEE (reference sequence). The CDR3 runs 14 residues. V was clipped by 1 base and J by 8 bases; unmatched bases: 8. CDR3 region: CASSLTGEGRGYTF. CDR3 nucleotides: TGTGCCAGCAGCTTGACAGGGGAGGGGCGAGGCTACACCTTC. Together with reference TRBV5-4 and TRBJ1-2, the CDR3 gives the full variable domain: ETGVTQSPTHLIKTRGQQVTLRCSSQSGHNTVSWYQQALGQGPQFIFQYYREEENGRGNFPPRFSGLQFPNYSSELNVNALELDDSALYLCASSLTGEGRGYTFGSGTRLTVV.

The rearrangement uses TRBV30 and TRBJ2-7; D gene unclear. V shed 0 bases and J shed 3 bases, with 9 bases lying between them. In germline, CDR1 is GTSNPN, CDR2 SVGIG (reference sequence). The CDR3 loop spans 13 amino acids. CDR3 sequence: CAWSVGSFYEQYF. The DNA for the CDR3 is TGTGCCTGGAGTGTCGGCAGCTTCTACGAGCAGTACTTC.

This chain links TRBV4-2 with TRBJ1-2, with 7 positions matching TRBD1. With V trimmed by 3 bases and J by 3 bases, 7 bases remained unmatched. There are 15 residues in the CDR3. Germline loops: CDR1 LGHNA, CDR2 YNFKEQ. The DNA for the CDR3 is TGTGCCAGCAGCCACCGACAGGGAAGTGACTATGGCTACACCTTC. This codes for CASSHRQGSDYGYTF.

The chain couples TRBV5-1 to TRBJ2-2; maybe TRBD2 (5 bases). The length of the CDR3 is 13 residues. V dropped 7 bases and J dropped 3 bases, with 10 bases sitting between them. Germline V CDR1 and CDR2: SGHRS, YFSETQ. CDR3 sequence reads: CASAPGDTGELFF. As DNA, the CDR3 is TGCGCCAGCGCCCCCGGGGACACCGGGGAGCTGTTTTTT.

This clone was observed a few times. The chain links TRBV7-3 to TRBJ1-1; D unresolved. This CDR3 is 13 amino acids long. CDR1 is SGHTA and CDR2 is FQGTGA in the germline V gene. Trimming removed 5 bases from V and 1 base from J, with 8 bases in between. CDR3 loop: CASSPTPNTEAFF. CDR3 nucleotides: TGTGCCAGCAGCCCCACACCGAACACTGAAGCTTTCTTT.

The chain combines TRBV4-1 with TRBJ2-7, with 8 bases fitting TRBD2. This CDR3 region has 15 residues. V lost 4 bases and J lost 7; bases outside the gene matches: 12. Looked up from germline, CDR1 is MGHRA and CDR2 is YSYEKL. In DNA, the CDR3 is TGCGCCAGCAGCCGGTCCGGGACACCGGGGGGGGAGCAGTACTTC. This sequence encodes CASSRSGTPGGEQYF.

This clone showed up just a few times. The gene calls are TRBV6-5 and TRBJ1-2, with D tentatively TRBD1 (6 bases). Germline-derived CDR1 and CDR2 are MNHEY and SVGAGI. The CDR3 totals 13 residues. V lost 7 bases, J lost 5 bases, and 14 bases lay in between. CDR3 nucleotides: TGTGCCAGCAAACGGGGGCTGGTGTATGGCTACACCTTC. Its protein product is CASKRGLVYGYTF.

The chain has TRBV7-2 and TRBJ2-2, with a possible D match to TRBD2 (5 bases). The V gene lost 5 bases and the J gene lost 4 bases, with 20 bases spanning the gap. The CDR3 is made up of 17 amino acids. Germline V gene sequence: CDR1 SGHTA, CDR2 FQGNSA. CDR3 in amino acids: CASSPGNQAALTGELFF. The CDR3 DNA sequence: TGTGCCAGCAGCCCCGGGAACCAAGCAGCCCTCACCGGGGAGCTGTTTTTT.